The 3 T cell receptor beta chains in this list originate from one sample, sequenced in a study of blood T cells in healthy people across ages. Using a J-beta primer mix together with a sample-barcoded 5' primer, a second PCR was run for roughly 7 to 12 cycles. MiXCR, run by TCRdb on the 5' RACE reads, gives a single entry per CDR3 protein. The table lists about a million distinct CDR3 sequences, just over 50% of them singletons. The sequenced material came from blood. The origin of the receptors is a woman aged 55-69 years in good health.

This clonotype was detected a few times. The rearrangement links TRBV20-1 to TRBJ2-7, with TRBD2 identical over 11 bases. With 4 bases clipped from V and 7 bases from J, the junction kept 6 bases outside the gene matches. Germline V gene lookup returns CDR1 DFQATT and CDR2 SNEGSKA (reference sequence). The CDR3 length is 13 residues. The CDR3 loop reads CSAILAGVGEQYF. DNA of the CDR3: TGCAGTGCTATACTAGCGGGAGTTGGTGAGCAGTACTTC.

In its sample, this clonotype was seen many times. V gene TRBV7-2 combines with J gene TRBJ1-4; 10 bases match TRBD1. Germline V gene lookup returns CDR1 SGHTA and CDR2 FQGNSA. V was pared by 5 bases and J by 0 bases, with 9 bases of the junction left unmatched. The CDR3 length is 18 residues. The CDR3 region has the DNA TGTGCCAGCAGCCTAACGGGGACAGGGGAAGCAACTAATGAAAAACTGTTTTTT. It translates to CASSLTGTGEATNEKLFF.

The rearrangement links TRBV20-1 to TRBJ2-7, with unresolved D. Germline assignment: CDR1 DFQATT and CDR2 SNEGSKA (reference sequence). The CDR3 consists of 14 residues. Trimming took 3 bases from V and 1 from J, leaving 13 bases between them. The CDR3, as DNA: TGCAGTGCTAGTAATATCCGCCGTTCCTACGAGCAGTACTTC. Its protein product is CSASNIRRSYEQYF.